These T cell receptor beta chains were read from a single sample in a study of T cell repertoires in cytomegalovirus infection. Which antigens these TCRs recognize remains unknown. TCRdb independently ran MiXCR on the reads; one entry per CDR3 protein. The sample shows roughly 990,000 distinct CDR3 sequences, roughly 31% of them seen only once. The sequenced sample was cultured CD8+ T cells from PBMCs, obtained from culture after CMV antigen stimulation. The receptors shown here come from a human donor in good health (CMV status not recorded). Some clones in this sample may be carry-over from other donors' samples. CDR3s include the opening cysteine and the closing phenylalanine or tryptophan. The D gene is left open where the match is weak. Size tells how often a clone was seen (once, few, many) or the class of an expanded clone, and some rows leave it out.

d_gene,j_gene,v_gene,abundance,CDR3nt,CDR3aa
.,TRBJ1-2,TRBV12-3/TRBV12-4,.,TGTGCCAGCAGTCCCTGGACAGTACCGGATGGCTACACCTTC,CASSPWTVPDGYTF
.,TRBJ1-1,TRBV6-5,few,TGTGCCAGCAGTCGTTATCATAACACTGAAGCTTTCTTT,CASSRYHNTEAFF
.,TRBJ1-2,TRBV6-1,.,TGTGCCAGCAGTGACAACCAGGGGAATGGCTACACCTTC,CASSDNQGNGYTF
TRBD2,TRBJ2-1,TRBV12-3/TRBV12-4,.,TGTGCCAGCAGTCCCCCCGTCCAGCGGGGGGTCGGTGAGCAGTTCTTC,CASSPPVQRGVGEQFF
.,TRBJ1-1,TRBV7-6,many,TGTGCCAGCTTAAGGGGGGGGCTGAACACTGAAGCTTTCTTT,CASLRGGLNTEAFF
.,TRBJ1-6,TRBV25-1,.,TGTGCCAGCAGGCCCTGGGGGGGACCGGCTGGATCACCCCTCCACTTT,CASRPWGGPAGSPLHF
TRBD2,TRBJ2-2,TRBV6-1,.,TGTGCCAGCAGTCCCCAGACTAGCGGGGGGAACACCGGGGAGCTGTTTTTT,CASSPQTSGGNTGELFF
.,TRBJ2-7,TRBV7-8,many,TGTGCCAGCAGCTCCCACACCCGACAGGCGCGGGAGCAGTACTTC,CASSSHTRQAREQYF
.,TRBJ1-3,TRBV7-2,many,TGTGCCAGCAGCCCGACACCCTCTGGAAACACCATATATTTT,CASSPTPSGNTIYF
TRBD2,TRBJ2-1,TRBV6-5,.,TGTGCCAGCAGTCCGGGACTAGCGGGGGGGGGCTACAATGAGCAGTTCTTC,CASSPGLAGGGYNEQFF
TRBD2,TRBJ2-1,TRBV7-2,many,TGTGCCAGCAGCACCCGCCCTCTTAAGAGCGGGGGGGCCAATGAGCAGTTCTTC,CASSTRPLKSGGANEQFF
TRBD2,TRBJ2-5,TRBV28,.,TGTGCCAGCATGAACTTACTAGCGGGGGGAGAGACCCAGTACTTC,CASMNLLAGGETQYF
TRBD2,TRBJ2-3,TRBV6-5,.,TGTGCCAGCAGTTACGTGGCTAGCGGGGAGCACACAGATACGCAGTATTTT,CASSYVASGEHTDTQYF
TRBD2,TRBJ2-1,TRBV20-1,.,TGCAGTGCTACCTCGGGGGGGCGGGACTACAATGAGCAGTTCTTC,CSATSGGRDYNEQFF
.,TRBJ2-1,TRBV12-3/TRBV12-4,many,TGTGCCAGCAGTTTAGGTCGAATCGGGCAGTTCTTC,CASSLGRIGQFF
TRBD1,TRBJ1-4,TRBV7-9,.,TGTGCCAGCAGCAACAGGGGGCGCCTCGATGAAAAACTGTTTTTT,CASSNRGRLDEKLFF
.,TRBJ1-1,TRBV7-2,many,TGTGCCAGCAGCTTAGTTGCGACAGGATACACTGAAGCTTTCTTT,CASSLVATGYTEAFF
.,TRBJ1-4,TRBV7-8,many,TGTGCCAGCAGCCCCACTACTCGGGCTACAACTAATGAAAAACTGTTTTTT,CASSPTTRATTNEKLFF
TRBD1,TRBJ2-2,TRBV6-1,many,TGTGCCAGCGTGGGACAGGGGAACACCGGGGAGCTGTTTTTT,CASVGQGNTGELFF
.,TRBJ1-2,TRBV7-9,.,TGTGCCAGCAGCTTACCAGGCGGTTATGGCTACACCTTC,CASSLPGGYGYTF
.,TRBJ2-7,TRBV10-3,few,TGTGCCATCAGTGAGTCGAGGGGGTACTACGAGCAGTACTTC,CAISESRGYYEQYF
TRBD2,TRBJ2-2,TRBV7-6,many,TGTGCCAGCAGCTTAGCGGCGGGGGACACCGGGGAGCTGTTTTTT,CASSLAAGDTGELFF
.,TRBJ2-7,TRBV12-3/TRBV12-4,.,TGTGCCAGCAGTTTGTGGAGGGAATACGAGCAGTACTTC,CASSLWREYEQYF
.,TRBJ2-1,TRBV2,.,TGTGCCAGCAGTGGGCTAATGGGGGATGAGCAGTTCTTC,CASSGLMGDEQFF
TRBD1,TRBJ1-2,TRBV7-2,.,TGTGCCAGCAGGTCGACAGGGAACTATGGCTACACCTTC,CASRSTGNYGYTF
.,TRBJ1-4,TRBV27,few,TGTGCCAGCAGTCTTGGCCGGGGCGAAAAACTGTTTTTT,CASSLGRGEKLFF